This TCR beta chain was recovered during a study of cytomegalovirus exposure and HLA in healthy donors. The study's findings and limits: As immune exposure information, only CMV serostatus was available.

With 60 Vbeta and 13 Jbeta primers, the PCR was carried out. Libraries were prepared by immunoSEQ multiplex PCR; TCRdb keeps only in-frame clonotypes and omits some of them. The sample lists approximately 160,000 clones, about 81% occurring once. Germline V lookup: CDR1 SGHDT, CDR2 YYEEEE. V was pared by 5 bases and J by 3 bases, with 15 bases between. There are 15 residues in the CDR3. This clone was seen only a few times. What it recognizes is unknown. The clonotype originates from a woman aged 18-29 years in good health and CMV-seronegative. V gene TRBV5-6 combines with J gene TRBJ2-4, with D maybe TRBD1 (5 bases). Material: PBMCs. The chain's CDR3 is CASRGWGRGKNIQYF. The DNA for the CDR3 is TGTGCCAGCAGGGGTTGGGGCCGAGGCAAAAACATTCAGTACTTC.